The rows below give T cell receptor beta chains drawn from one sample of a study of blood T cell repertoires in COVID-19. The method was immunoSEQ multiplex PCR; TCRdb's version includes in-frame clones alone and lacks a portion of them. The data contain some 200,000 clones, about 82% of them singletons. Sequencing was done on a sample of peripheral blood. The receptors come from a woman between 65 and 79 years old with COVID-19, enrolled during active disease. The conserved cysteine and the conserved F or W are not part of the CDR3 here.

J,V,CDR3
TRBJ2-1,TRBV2,ASRTWGGEGSYNEQF
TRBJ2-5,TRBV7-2,ASSFQGGGETQY
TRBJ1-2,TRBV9,ASSVAGGQGGYGYT
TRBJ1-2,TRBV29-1,SVEESGEGNGYT
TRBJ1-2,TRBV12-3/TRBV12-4,ASSFGEDYGYT
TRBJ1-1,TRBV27,ASSYRGGTEAF
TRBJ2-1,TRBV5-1,ASSLGSPGEQF
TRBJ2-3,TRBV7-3,ASSSRTSGSPDTQY
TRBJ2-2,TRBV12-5,ASGPPRSGNTGELF
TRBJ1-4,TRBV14,ASSPEASYREKLF
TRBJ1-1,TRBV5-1,ASSIRDRGMNTEAF
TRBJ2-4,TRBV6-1,ASSEINASQGAKNIQY
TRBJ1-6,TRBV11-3,ASSLDRDYSPLH
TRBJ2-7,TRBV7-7,ASSFRQGGTYEQY
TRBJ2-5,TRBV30,AWSPGTSEETQY
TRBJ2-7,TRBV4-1,ASSLSGGVEYEQY
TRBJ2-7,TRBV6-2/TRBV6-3,ASSTTGTGAHYEQY
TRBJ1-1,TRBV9,ASSVSGHTEAF
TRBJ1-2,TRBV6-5,ASGKQGALNGYT
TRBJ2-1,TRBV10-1,ASSAQRGGNEQF
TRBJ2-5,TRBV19,ASSGSGVGETQY
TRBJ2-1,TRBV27,ASSLYPGYYNEQF
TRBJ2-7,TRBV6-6,ASSWDRGEQY
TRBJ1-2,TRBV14,ASSLTAYGYT
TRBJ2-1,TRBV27,ASSLGGLAGGYNEQF
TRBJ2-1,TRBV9,ASSVDLAGGGEQF
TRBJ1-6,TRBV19,ASSFRTGSNSPLH
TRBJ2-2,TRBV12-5,ASGSSHPRGGVGRPNTGELF
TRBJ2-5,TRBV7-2,ASSLVSGVRETQY
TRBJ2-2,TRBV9,ASSVDSTGELF
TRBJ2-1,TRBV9,ASSVGPGILGQTEQF
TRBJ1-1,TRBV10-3,AISPTGRRTEAF
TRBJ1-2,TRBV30,AWTQDRDYKNYGYT
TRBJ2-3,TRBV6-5,ASSLGQSTDTQY
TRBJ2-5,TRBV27,ASSLSRSSGFQETQY
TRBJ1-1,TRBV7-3,ASSPTGANTEAF
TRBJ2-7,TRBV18,ASSPYSGDRGYEQY
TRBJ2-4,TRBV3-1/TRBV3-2,ASSPKPTGIQY
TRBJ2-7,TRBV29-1,SVGLGSPYEQY
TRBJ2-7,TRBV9,ASSQWGDSPEQY
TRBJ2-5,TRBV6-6,ASSYGAARAAETQY